This entry features one T cell receptor (beta chain) sequence. Its specificity is unknown. The CDR3 has 16 residues. V lost 3 bases and J lost 4; bases outside the gene matches: 6. The germline V gene has CDR1 MDHEN and CDR2 SYDVKM. The record originates from a study of cytomegalovirus exposure and HLA in healthy donors. Study-wide findings and caveats: One cluster of highly shared sequence variants probably arose as a sequencing artifact. Reports state that TCR beta sequences accurately predicted most subjects' HLA-A and HLA-B alleles. It was in a later analysis that TCR association rates were seen to vary by HLA locus, highest for DRB1 and lowest for HLA-C.

Primers for the PCR totalled 60 Vbeta and 13 Jbeta. The table came from immunoSEQ multiplex PCR; TCRdb's copy has only in-frame clones and leaves some out. The sample holds 150,000 to 200,000 clones; 75% to 85% are singletons and the top ten take about 1.4%. Sequencing used PBMCs. The genes are TRBV28 and TRBJ2-1; 10 bases agree with TRBD1. The TCR originated in a woman aged 45-65 years in good health and CMV-seronegative. The CDR3 protein is CASSLGRTGGYNEQFF. The CDR3 DNA follows: TGTGCCAGCAGTTTGGGTCGGACAGGGGGTTACAATGAGCAGTTCTTC.